The source of this T cell receptor (beta chain) is a study of human T cells and chemical hapten exposure. Study background: During the approximately 25-week study period, patients had diphenylcyclopropenone applied to the scalp every week. Broader study findings: Donors, who had alopecia, may show an immune response that differs from healthy people's. In comparison with controls, expanded TCRs gave rise to a significantly larger number of large CDR3 similarity clusters.

At least ten counts were recorded for this clonotype. Its antigen is undetermined. Trimming stripped 1 base from V and 0 bases from J, with 11 bases between. The germline gives CDR1 SGHTS, CDR2 YDEGEE. The CDR3 has 16 residues. The sample's time point: pre-sensitization, week 0. Described treatment: therapeutic diphenylcyclopropenone sensitization with weekly scalp DPC. In the study's own analysis: Counts of TCRs in each sample centred on a median of 95,638 and extended from around 25,000 to 690,000. A single record per CDR3 protein comes from TCRdb applying MiXCR to the RACE reads. V and J calls and clone size were set by TCRdb, not the authors. In the table there are a few hundred thousand distinct CDR3 sequences, around 5.5% of which are singletons.

The receptor was derived from a woman younger than 35 with alopecia areata. Some clones in this sample may be carry-over from other donors' samples. The material was whole blood, obtained in connection with sensitization to the hapten diphenylcyclopropenone (DPC). The genes are TRBV5-8 and TRBJ2-1, with D hard to call. The CDR3 DNA is TGTGCCAGCAGCTTGAGAGGAGATTCCTCCTACAATGAGCAGTTCTTC. It codes for CASSLRGDSSYNEQFF.